This T cell receptor beta chain was recorded in a study of patients and donors after allogeneic stem cell transplantation. For this clonotype: The germline gene is not matched at one end of the junction; a read error may be the cause.

Germline V gene data show CDR1 as SSHAT and CDR2 as FNYEAQ (reference sequence). There are 15 residues in the CDR3. TCRdb reprocessed the RT-PCR reads with MiXCR, giving one entry per CDR3 protein. The sample lists under 200,000 distinct CDR3 sequences; roughly 30% were seen once. The sample was blood, either unsorted or a sorted T cell fraction (not recorded which). The chain couples TRBV7-7 to TRBJ2-5; weak D call: TRBD1 (6 bases). The source is a human donor who was either an allogeneic HSCT recipient or a stem cell or donor lymphocyte infusion donor (not recorded which). It is not recorded whose cells these are; they may come from a transplant donor. The CDR3 DNA is TGTGCTAGCAGTCAGATGGCAGGGGTGGGAGAGACCCAGTACTTC. Translated, it gives CASSQMAGVGETQYF.